Described below is a single T cell receptor (beta chain) sequence and its context. Antigen: not known. The data originate from a study of blood T cells in healthy people across ages. The V and J ends lost 6 bases and 8 bases, in that order; junction bases with no gene match: 4. The CDR3 length is 12 residues. The germline V gene encodes CDR1 SGHDN and CDR2 FVKESK. Through a sample-barcoded 5' primer and a J-beta primer mix, a second PCR was run for roughly 6 to 12 cycles. Unique molecular identifiers of 12 random nucleotides labeled each cDNA. TCRdb ran MiXCR on the 5' RACE reads and lists one entry per CDR3 protein. The profile shows 800,000 or so distinct CDR3 sequences, approximately 59% of them singletons. The study's findings and limits: As age increased, TCR beta diversity per million T cells fell in a roughly linear fashion. Because sorting was not performed, PBMCs prevented conclusive naive versus antigen-experienced comparison.

This TCR derives from a man aged 25-45 years in good health. The rearrangement joins TRBV14 to TRBJ2-4; TRBD1 aligns across 7 bases. Sequencing used blood. The CDR3 DNA reads as TGTGCCAGCAGTGACAGGGTGGACATTCAGTACTTC. Translation gives CASSDRVDIQYF.